This TCR beta chain was found in a study of blood T cell repertoires in COVID-19. Overall study context: T cells, B-cell-depleted T cells, or PBMCs provided the cDNA or gDNA that served as material.

Per the germline V gene, CDR1 is MNHNY and CDR2 is SVGAGI (reference sequence). With 7 bases removed from V and 7 bases from J, the gap between germline ends came to 14 bases. The CDR3 runs to 13 residues. Seattle's enrolled individuals joined amid active infection and were then monitored longitudinally. The data were produced by immunoSEQ multiplex PCR, yet TCRdb's version contains in-frame clones alone and is incomplete. The profile shows 350,000 to 400,000 clones, approximately 86% of them singletons. The clonotype originates from a woman aged 55-70 years with COVID-19, enrolled during active disease. The sequencing input was peripheral blood. The chain has TRBV6-6 and TRBJ2-1; weak D call: TRBD2 (5 bases). The CDR3 is CASTSTRGNEQFF. The CDR3, as DNA: TGTGCCAGCACCTCAACTCGGGGAAATGAGCAGTTCTTC.